This entry describes one T cell receptor beta chain. This clone was counted a few times. No cognate antigen has been identified for it. No base quality information exists; no much larger clone differs at one position. This sample's time point label indicates: cells obtained before transplantation from donor or recipient. CD3+CD4+ and CD3+CD8+ populations were FACS-sorted from unstimulated pre-transplant donor and recipient cells taken from spleen or lymph nodes. These data are taken from a study of graft-versus-host responses after intestinal transplantation (dated by TCRdb to the early 2020s). About the full investigation: Recipients received multivisceral, liver-intestinal, or isolated intestinal transplants. A peak of at least 4% donor T cells among recipient peripheral blood mononuclear cells was the definition used for donor T cell macrochimerism. Bulk TCR-beta CDR3 sequencing was used to track graft-versus-host and host-versus-graft alloreactive T cell clones in the graft, circulation and bone marrow after intestinal transplantation. Samples from three later patients were sequenced in-house on an Illumina MiSeq with MiXCR processing rather than by the commercial service. A cohort of approximately 23 intestinal transplant recipients, including one retransplant, was enrolled, and a few patients lacking pretransplant specimens were excluded. All recipients received anti-thymocyte globulin induction followed by maintenance tacrolimus and steroids for approximately 3 years. To identify alloreactive clones, pre-transplant mixed lymphocyte reaction products were sequenced and compared with unstimulated pre-transplant donor and recipient T cells.

The library was made by the immunoSEQ multiplex PCR assay. In most patients, genomic DNA was isolated using the Qiagen DNeasy Blood and Tissue Kit and sent frozen to Adaptive Biotechnologies for TCR sequencing. For most patients, high-throughput TCR-beta CDR3 sequencing of genomic DNA was performed by Adaptive Biotechnologies. The study's processing was this. Adaptive's ImmunoSEQ software was the source of the TCR sequencing data for about 18 patients, while three other patients were processed with MiXCR and VDJtools. To correct CD4 versus CD8 sorting errors, any sequence found in both subsets at a frequency ratio below 5:1 was removed. CDR3 nucleotide sequences shared between donor and recipient were removed because their origin could not be assigned. Alloreactive clones required at least 2-fold expansion over unstimulated cells and minimum CFSE-low frequency of 0.002% (template counts) or 0.001% (read counts). Clones detected in sequenced pre-transplant spleen, lymph node, or MLR CFSE-low populations of the donor or recipient were defined as mappable. The cumulative frequency of alloreactive clones was calculated as a percentage of all sequences, weighted by copy number. As stored in TCRdb, this immuneACCESS dataset retains in-frame rearrangements with V and J assigned. A fraction of the clones does not appear; measured against another copy, unresolved V genes explain less than half of the discrepancy, and the remainder lacks a known reason. V and J calls and clone size are those listed in that table; D and trimming were worked out from the DNA. The sample yields 85,000 to 100,000 clones; almost 90% were counted once. Of the sample, 0.11% falls within the top ten clones.

Summary of the overall study and its limitations: The conclusions were limited by the relatively low number and heterogeneity of the intestinal transplant patients. Peak levels of circulating GvH clones were associated with declines in HvG clones early after transplant. GvH clones turned up in recipient bone marrow, with some appearing earlier in ileal mucosa or blood, a pattern consistent with an intestinal mucosal origin. Patients with donor T cell macrochimerism had high GvH to HvG T cell clonal ratios in their allografts.

This clonotype was obtained from a human donor who received an intestinal transplant. The specimen was unstimulated CD4+ T cells sorted from spleen or lymph node cells, collected before intestinal transplant.

The CDR3 corresponds to CASSRGLAGAYEQYF. DNA sequence: TGCGCCAGCAGCCGAGGACTAGCGGGGGCGTACGAGCAGTACTTC. Here the chain combines TRBV4-1 and TRBJ2-7, with 13 bases matching TRBD2. The cysteine opens and the phenylalanine closes a CDR3 of 15 amino acids. The DNA shown is the 45-base CDR3, in frame from base 1. V lost 4 bases and J lost 4 bases, and the count of bases not matched to a germline gene is 4. CDR1 and CDR2 are read off the germline V gene as MGHRA and YSYEKL.